Each of the 16 T cell receptor beta chains below was sequenced from the same sample in a study of sequential checkpoint blockade in melanoma. Clones were read by immunoSEQ multiplex PCR, and TCRdb kept only the in-frame ones, dropping some. The sample yields roughly 17,000 clones, 60% to 80% seen once. The treatment denotes: randomized to nivolumab then ipilimumab (arm A) or the reverse (arm B). The source was CD8+ T cells sorted from blood (inferred from file names), collected from a patient given nivolumab and ipilimumab in sequence. The receptors come from a human donor with melanoma.

The CDR3 DNA is TGCGCCAGCAGCCAAGCCCTAGCGGGGGGCCTTGACCGCACAGATACGCAGTATTTT. It yields the protein CASSQALAGGLDRTDTQYF. The chain carries TRBV4-1 and TRBJ2-3; 11 bases are shared with TRBD2. Trimming removed 1 base from V and 1 base from J; junction bases left unmatched: 10. Germline assignment: CDR1 MGHRA and CDR2 YSYEKL. This CDR3 region has 19 residues.

This clone was seen a few times. This chain uses TRBV9 with TRBJ2-1; D not resolved. The germline V and J ends were trimmed by 5 bases and 6 bases, with 9 bases remaining between them. Germline CDR1 SGDLS, CDR2 YYNGEE. The CDR3 extends over 12 amino acids. The CDR3 region is CASSRLSNEQFF. DNA of the CDR3: TGTGCCAGCAGTAGACTCTCCAATGAGCAGTTCTTC.

The rearrangement links TRBV2 to TRBJ2-5, with D possibly matching TRBD1 (5 bases). The J call may be in error: the DNA end matches TRBJ2-7 better. Germline loops: CDR1 SNHLY, CDR2 FYNNEI. The CDR3 runs 15 residues. CDR3 DNA: TGTGCCAGCAGGGAATTACAGGCGAGCTCCTACGAGCAGTACTTC. It encodes CASRELQASSYEQYF.

The rearrangement joins TRBV5-6 to TRBJ1-1, with unresolved D. Germline values: CDR1 SGHDT, CDR2 YYEEEE. This CDR3 region has 12 residues. V dropped 2 bases and J dropped 2 bases, with 4 bases sitting between them. This chain's CDR3 is CASSFLNTEAFF. The CDR3 DNA sequence: TGTGCCAGCAGCTTCCTCAACACTGAAGCTTTCTTT.

This clone came up once. Other DNA variants within this sample encode the same CDR3. The CDR3 sequence is CASSLGTGLGSYEQYF. As DNA, the CDR3 is TGTGCCAGCAGCTTAGGTACAGGATTGGGCAGCTACGAGCAGTACTTC. J is TRBJ2-7 and V is TRBV7-6; D may be TRBD1 (5 bases). V dropped 1 base and J dropped 3 bases, with 16 bases sitting between them. The germline CDR1 and CDR2 sequences are SGHVS and FNYEAQ. This CDR3 has 16 residues. The whole variable domain, remainder taken from reference TRBV7-6 and TRBJ2-7, is GAGVSQSPRYKVTKRGQDVALRCDPISGHVSLYWYRQALGQGPEFLTYFNYEAQQDKSGLPNDRFSAERPEGSISTLTIQRTEQRDSAMYRCASSLGTGLGSYEQYFGPGTRLTVT.

This clone was counted only a few times. This chain uses TRBV6-6 with TRBJ1-1, with D possibly TRBD1 on 5 matching bases. Looked up from germline, CDR1 is MNHNY and CDR2 is SVGAGI (reference sequence). Trimming pared 6 bases from V and 5 bases from J, leaving 16 bases between. The length of the CDR3 is 14 residues. The CDR3 sequence is CASSPLRVATEAFF. The CDR3, as DNA: TGTGCCAGCAGCCCCCTCAGGGTGGCAACTGAAGCTTTCTTT.

V usage is TRBV2 and J usage is TRBJ1-6; weak D call: TRBD1 (5 bases). Trimming cost V 7 bases and J 3 bases, with 13 bases left between them. The CDR3 has 15 amino acids. Germline CDR1 reads SNHLY; CDR2 reads FYNNEI. The CDR3 nucleotides read TGTGCCAGCAAATTAGACAGCCTCTATAATTCACCCCTCCACTTT. As protein: CASKLDSLYNSPLHF.

CDR3 coding DNA: TGTGCCATCAGGGGGACAGGGGCCCAAACCTACGAGCAGTACTTC. It specifies CAIRGTGAQTYEQYF. This chain connects TRBV10-3 to TRBJ2-5; 10 nucleotides match TRBD1. The J call may be incorrect, as the DNA end agrees better with TRBJ2-7. This CDR3 has 15 amino acids. From germline, CDR1 is ENHRY and CDR2 SYGVKD.

Details on this clone: This sample also contains other DNA sequences that code for the same CDR3. V is TRBV28 and J is TRBJ2-7, with TRBD1 matching 7 bases. Germline V gene data show CDR1 as MDHEN and CDR2 as SYDVKM. The CDR3 is 16 amino acids. Trimming removed 6 bases from V and 6 bases from J; junction bases left unmatched: 17. CDR3 protein: CASSLWAEQGKGEQYV. Written as DNA, the CDR3 is TGTGCCAGCAGCCTGTGGGCCGAACAGGGGAAAGGCGAGCAGTACGTC.

This clone occurred a few times. Mismatch with germline at one junction end may stem from a read error. The chain couples TRBV5-3 to TRBJ2-1; maybe TRBD1 (5 bases). TRBV5-3 is designated an ORF whose function remains uncertain. CDR3 length: 12 amino acids. The CDR3 sequence is CASSLTDNEQFF. CDR3 nucleotide sequence: TGTGCCAGCAGCTTGACAGACAATGAGCAGTTCTTC.

This chain joins TRBV5-1 and TRBJ2-1; 7 positions match TRBD2. The CDR3 is 16 residues long. Losses at the gene ends were 3 bases for V and 9 bases for J; bases not matched to a gene: 15. Germline-derived CDR1 and CDR2 are SGHRS and YFSETQ. CDR3 region: CASSWAGLPGEGEQFF. CDR3 DNA sequence: TGCGCCAGCAGCTGGGCGGGACTCCCTGGGGAGGGTGAGCAGTTCTTC.

This chain links TRBV5-1 with TRBJ2-7, with D tentatively TRBD2 (6 bases). The V and J ends lost 4 bases and 0 bases respectively, with 32 bases between them. The CDR3 has 21 residues. CDR1 SGHRS and CDR2 YFSETQ come from the germline V gene. The CDR3 coding sequence is TGCGCCAGCAGCCAGCCAACAGGACGTCCCCGACGGGACTCACCCTCCTACGAGCAGTACGTC. Protein: CASSQPTGRPRRDSPSYEQYV.

This clone occurred a few times. This chain joins TRBV6-5 and TRBJ2-2; 10 nucleotides match TRBD2. The CDR3 is 16 residues long. Germline trimming cut 1 base from V and 2 bases from J; bases unmatched to any gene: 1. Germline V gene data show CDR1 as MNHEY and CDR2 as SVGAGI. CDR3 protein: CASSYLLAGNTGELFF. CDR3 nucleotides: TGTGCCAGCAGTTACTTACTAGCGGGAAACACCGGGGAGCTGTTTTTT.

Only one count was recorded for this clone. This chain connects TRBV9 to TRBJ1-1, with TRBD1 identical over 8 bases. Germline-derived CDR1 and CDR2 are SGDLS and YYNGEE. V dropped 4 bases and J dropped 6; count of bases not matched to a gene: 5. This CDR3 spans 13 amino acids. The DNA of the CDR3 is TGTGCCAGCAGCCCCCGGGACAGGCCTGAAGCTTTCTTT. Translation gives CASSPRDRPEAFF.

J is TRBJ2-1 and V is TRBV7-9; tentative D call: TRBD1 (6 bases). The CDR3 loop spans 11 amino acids. Germline V lookup: CDR1 SEHNR, CDR2 FQNEAQ (reference sequence). Trimming stripped 5 bases from V and 13 bases from J, with 12 bases between. DNA of the CDR3: TGTGCCAGCAGCGAGACAGGATTTCAGTTCTTC. Translating it yields CASSETGFQFF.

The V gene is TRBV29-1, the J gene TRBJ2-3; D gene uncertain. The CDR3 is 16 amino acids. Germline assignment: CDR1 SQVTM and CDR2 ANQGSEA. V lost 4 bases and J 5 bases, leaving 22 bases between the germline ends. CDR3 DNA: TGCAGCGTTGTAGACCTAGAGTACGAGGATATAGATACGCAGTATTTT. This encodes CSVVDLEYEDIDTQYF.